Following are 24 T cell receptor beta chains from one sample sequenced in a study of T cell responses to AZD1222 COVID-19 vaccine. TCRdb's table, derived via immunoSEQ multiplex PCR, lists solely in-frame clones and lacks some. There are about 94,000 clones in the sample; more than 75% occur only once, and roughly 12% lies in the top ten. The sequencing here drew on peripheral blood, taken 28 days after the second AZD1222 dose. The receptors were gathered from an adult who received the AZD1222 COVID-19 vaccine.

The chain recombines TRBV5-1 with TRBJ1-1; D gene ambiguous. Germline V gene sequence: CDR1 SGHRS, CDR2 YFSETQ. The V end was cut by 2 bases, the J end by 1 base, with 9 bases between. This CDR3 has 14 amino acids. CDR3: CASSLSDGNTEAFF. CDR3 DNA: TGCGCCAGCAGCTTATCGGACGGGAACACTGAAGCTTTCTTT.

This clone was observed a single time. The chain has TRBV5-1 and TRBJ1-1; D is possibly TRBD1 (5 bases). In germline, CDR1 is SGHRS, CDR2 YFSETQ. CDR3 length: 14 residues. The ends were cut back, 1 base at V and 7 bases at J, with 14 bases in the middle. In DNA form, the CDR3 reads TGCGCCAGCAGCTTGAACGTTCCGAGGGGTGAAGCTTTCTTT. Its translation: CASSLNVPRGEAFF.

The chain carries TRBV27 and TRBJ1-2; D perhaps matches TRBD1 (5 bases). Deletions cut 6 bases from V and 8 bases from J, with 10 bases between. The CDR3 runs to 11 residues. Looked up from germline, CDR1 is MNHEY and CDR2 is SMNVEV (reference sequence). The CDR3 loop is CASSPGYGYTF. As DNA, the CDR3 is TGTGCCAGCAGCCCAGGGTACGGCTACACCTTC.

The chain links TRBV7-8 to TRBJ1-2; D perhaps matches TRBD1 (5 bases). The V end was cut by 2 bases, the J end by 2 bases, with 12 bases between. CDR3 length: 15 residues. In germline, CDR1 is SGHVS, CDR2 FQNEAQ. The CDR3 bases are TGTGCCAGCAGCTTAAGCGGGGGGGAAAACTATGGCTACACCTTC. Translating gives CASSLSGGENYGYTF.

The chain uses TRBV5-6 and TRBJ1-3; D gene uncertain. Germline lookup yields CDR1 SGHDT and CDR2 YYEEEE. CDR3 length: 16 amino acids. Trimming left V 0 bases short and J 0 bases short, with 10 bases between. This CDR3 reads CASSLVSASSGNTIYF. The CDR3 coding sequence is TGTGCCAGCAGCTTGGTGTCAGCGAGCTCTGGAAACACCATATATTTT.

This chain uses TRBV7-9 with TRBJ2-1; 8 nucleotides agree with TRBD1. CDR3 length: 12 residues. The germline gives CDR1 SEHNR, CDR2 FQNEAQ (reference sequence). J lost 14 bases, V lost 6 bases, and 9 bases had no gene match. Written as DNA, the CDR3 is TGTGCCAGCAGTACTACCCCGGGACAGGAGTTCTTC. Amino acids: CASSTTPGQEFF. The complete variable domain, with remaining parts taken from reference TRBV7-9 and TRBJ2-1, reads DTGVSQNPRHKITKRGQNVTFRCDPISEHNRLYWYRQTLGQGPEFLTYFQNEAQLEKSRLLSDRFSAERPKGSFSTLEIQRTEQGDSAMYLCASSTTPGQEFFGPGTRLTVL.

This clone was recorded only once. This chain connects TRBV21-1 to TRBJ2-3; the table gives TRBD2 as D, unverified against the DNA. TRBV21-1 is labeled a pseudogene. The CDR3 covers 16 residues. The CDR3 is CASSKEGGREPDTQYF. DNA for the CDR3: TGTGCCAGCAGCAAAGAAGGCGGGAGGGAACCAGATACGCAGTATTTT.

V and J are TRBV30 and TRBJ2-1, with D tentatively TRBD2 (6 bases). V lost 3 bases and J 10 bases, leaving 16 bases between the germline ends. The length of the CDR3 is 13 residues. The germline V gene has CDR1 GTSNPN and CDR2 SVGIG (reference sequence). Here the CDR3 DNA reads TGTGCCTGGAGCCTCTCAATCCGGGAGGAGCAGTTCTTC. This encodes CAWSLSIREEQFF.

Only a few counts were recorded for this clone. The CDR3 sequence: CASSLLIRGGGGYTF. The CDR3 region has the DNA TGTGCCAGCAGCCTCTTAATCCGAGGGGGCGGTGGCTACACCTTC. The V gene is TRBV3-1 (or the pseudogene TRBV3-2), the J gene TRBJ1-2; 7 bases map to TRBD1. Germline loops: CDR1 LGHDT, CDR2 YNNKEL (reference sequence). The CDR3 is made up of 15 amino acids. J was trimmed by 7 bases and V by 4 bases; bases with no gene match: 12.

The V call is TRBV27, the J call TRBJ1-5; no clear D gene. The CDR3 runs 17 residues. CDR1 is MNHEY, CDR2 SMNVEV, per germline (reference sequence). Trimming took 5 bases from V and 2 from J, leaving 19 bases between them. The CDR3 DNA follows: TGTGCCAGCAGTCCTTCCCCCAGAGATAGGGGCAATCAGCCCCAGCATTTT. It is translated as CASSPSPRDRGNQPQHF.

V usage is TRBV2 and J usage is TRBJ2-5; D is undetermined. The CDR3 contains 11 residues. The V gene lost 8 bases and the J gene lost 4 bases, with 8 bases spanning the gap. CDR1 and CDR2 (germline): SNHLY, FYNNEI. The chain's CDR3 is CASGVGETQYF. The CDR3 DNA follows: TGTGCCAGCGGAGTCGGAGAGACCCAGTACTTC.

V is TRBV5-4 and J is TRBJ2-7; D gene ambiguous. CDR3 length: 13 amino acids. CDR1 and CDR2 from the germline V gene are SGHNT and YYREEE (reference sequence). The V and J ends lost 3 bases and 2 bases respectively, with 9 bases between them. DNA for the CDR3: TGTGCCAGCAGCTCGGACGGAGCCTACGAGCAGTACTTC. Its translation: CASSSDGAYEQYF.

CDR3 sequence reads: CASSLAGGGGNTIYF. The CDR3 DNA follows: TGCGCCAGCAGCTTGGCCGGGGGCGGTGGAAACACCATATATTTT. The V gene is TRBV5-1, the J gene TRBJ1-3; the D gene is possibly TRBD1 (6 bases). The V end lost 0 bases, the J end lost 3 bases, and 10 bases lay between the germline ends. The CDR3 sequence is 15 residues long. CDR1 and CDR2 from the germline V gene are SGHRS and YFSETQ.

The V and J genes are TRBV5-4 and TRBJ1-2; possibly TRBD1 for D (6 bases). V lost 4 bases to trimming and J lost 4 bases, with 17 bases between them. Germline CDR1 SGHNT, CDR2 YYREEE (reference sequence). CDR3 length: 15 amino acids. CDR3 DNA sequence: TGTGCCAGCAGCCTCTATGGACAGCTCATCTATGGCTACACCTTC. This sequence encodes CASSLYGQLIYGYTF.

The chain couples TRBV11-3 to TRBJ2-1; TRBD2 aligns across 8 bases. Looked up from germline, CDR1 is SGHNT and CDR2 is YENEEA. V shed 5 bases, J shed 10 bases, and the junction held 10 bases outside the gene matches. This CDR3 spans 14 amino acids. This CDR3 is CASSPPPLAVEQFF. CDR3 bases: TGTGCCAGCAGCCCTCCCCCACTAGCGGTCGAGCAGTTCTTC.

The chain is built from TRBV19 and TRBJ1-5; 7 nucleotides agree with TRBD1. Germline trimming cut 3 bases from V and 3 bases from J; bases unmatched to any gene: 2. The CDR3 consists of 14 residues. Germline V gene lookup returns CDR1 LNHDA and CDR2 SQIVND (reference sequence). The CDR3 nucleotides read TGTGCCAGTAGTATGGGACAGTTCAATCAGCCCCAGCATTTT. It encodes CASSMGQFNQPQHF. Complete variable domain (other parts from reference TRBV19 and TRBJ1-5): DGGITQSPKYLFRKEGQNVTLSCEQNLNHDAMYWYRQDPGQGLRLIYYSQIVNDFQKGDIAEGYSVSREKKESFPLTVTSAQKNPTAFYLCASSMGQFNQPQHFGDGTRLSIL.

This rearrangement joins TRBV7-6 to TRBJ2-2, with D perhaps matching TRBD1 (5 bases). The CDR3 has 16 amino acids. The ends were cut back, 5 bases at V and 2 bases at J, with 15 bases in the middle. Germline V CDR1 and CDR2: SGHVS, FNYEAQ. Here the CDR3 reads CASSTGRPSNTGELFF. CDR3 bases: TGTGCCAGCAGCACAGGACGACCATCTAACACCGGGGAGCTGTTTTTT. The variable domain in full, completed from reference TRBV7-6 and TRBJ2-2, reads GAGVSQSPRYKVTKRGQDVALRCDPISGHVSLYWYRQALGQGPEFLTYFNYEAQQDKSGLPNDRFSAERPEGSISTLTIQRTEQRDSAMYRCASSTGRPSNTGELFFGEGSRLTVL.

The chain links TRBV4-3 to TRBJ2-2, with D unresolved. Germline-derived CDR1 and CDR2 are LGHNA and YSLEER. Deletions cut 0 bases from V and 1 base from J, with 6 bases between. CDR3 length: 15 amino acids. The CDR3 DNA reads TGCGCCAGCAGCCAAGATGTGCGGAACACCGGGGAGCTGTTTTTT. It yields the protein CASSQDVRNTGELFF.

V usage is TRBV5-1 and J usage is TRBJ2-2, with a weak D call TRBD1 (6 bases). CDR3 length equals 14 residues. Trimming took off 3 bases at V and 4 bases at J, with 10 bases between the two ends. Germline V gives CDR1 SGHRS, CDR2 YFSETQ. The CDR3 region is CASSSAGATGELFF. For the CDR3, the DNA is TGCGCCAGCAGCTCCGCAGGGGCCACCGGGGAGCTGTTTTTT.

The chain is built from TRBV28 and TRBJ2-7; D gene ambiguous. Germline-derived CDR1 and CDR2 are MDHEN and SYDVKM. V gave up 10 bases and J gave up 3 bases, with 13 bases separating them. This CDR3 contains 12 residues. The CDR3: CAIGRVNYEQYF. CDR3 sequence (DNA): TGTGCCATAGGCCGAGTGAACTACGAGCAGTACTTC.

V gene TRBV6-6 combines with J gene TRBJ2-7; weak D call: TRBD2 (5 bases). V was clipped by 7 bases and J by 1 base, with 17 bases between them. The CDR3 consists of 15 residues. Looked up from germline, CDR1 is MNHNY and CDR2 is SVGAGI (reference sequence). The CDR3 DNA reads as TGTGCCAGCACCTGGCCGGGGAAAAAGTCCTACGAGCAGTACTTC. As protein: CASTWPGKKSYEQYF.

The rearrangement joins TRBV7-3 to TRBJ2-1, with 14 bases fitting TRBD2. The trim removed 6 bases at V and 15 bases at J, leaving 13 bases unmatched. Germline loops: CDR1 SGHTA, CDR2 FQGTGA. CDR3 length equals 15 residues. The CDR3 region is CASSPDGTSGRNWFF. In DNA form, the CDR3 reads TGTGCCAGCAGTCCCGATGGGACTAGCGGGAGAAATTGGTTCTTC.

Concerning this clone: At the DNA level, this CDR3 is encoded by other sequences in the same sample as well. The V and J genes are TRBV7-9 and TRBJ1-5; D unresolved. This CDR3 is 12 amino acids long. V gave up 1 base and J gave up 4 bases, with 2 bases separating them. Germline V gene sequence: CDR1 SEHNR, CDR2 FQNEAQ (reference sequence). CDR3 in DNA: TGTGCCAGCAGCTTAGAAAATCAGCCCCAGCATTTT. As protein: CASSLENQPQHF.

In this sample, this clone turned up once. The CDR3 DNA reads as TGTGCCAGCAGCGTAGACCAGGGTCCCTACGAGCAGTACTTC. Its protein product is CASSVDQGPYEQYF. The gene calls are TRBV9 and TRBJ2-7, with a weak D call TRBD1 (5 bases). Germline V gene data show CDR1 as SGDLS and CDR2 as YYNGEE. V lost 0 bases to trimming and J lost 2 bases, with 9 bases between them. The CDR3 has 14 residues.